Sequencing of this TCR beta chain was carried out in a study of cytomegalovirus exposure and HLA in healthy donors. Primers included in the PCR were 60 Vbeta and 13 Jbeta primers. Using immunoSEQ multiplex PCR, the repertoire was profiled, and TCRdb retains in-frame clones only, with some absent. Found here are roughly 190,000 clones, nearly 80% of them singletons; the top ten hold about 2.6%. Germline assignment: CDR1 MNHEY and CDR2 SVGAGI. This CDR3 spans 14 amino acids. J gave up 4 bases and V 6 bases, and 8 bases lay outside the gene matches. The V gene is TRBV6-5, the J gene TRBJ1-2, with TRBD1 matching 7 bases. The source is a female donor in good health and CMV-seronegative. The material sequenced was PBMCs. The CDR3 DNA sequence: TGTGCCAGCAGCCCAGGGGGAGGAGGCTATGGCTACACCTTC. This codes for CASSPGGGGYGYTF.